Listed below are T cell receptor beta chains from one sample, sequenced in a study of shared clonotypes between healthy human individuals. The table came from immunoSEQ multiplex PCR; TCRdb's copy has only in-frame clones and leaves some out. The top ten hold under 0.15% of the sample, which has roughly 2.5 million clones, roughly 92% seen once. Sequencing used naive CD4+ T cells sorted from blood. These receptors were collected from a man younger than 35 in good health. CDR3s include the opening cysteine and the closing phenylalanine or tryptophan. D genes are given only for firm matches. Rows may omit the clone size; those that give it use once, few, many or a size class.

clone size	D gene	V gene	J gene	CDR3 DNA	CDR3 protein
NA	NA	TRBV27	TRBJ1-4	TGTGCCAGCAGTGGGGGGGTGCTTGATAATGAAAAACTGTTTTTT	CASSGGVLDNEKLFF
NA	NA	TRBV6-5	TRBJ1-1	TGTGCCAGCAGTTATGCGGAGAACACTGAAGCTTTCTTT	CASSYAENTEAFF
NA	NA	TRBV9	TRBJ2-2	TGTGCCAGCAGCGTCTTTACCGGGGAGCTGTTTTTT	CASSVFTGELFF
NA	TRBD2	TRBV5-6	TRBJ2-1	TGTGCCAGCAGCTTGAGCGGGGGGTCCTACAGTGAGCAGTTCTTC	CASSLSGGSYSEQFF
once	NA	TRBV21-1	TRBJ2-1	TGTGCCAGCAGCAAAGTGGGAGCGGGAGGTTACTCCTACAATGAGCAGTTCTTC	CASSKVGAGGYSYNEQFF
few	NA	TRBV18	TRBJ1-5	TGTGCCAGCTCGGGAAATCGCAATCAGCCCCAGCATTTT	CASSGNRNQPQHF
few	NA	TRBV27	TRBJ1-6	TGTGCCAGCAGCAGGGTCAGAGATTCACCCCTCCACTTT	CASSRVRDSPLHF
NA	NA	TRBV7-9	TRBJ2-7	TGTGCCAGCAGTCCTACTGTGACCTACGAGCAGTACTTC	CASSPTVTYEQYF
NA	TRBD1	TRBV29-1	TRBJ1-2	TGCAGCGTTGAAGGCCAGACGACAGGGGGAGCTGGCTACACCTTC	CSVEGQTTGGAGYTF
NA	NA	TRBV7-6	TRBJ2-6	TGTGCCAGCAGCCCCTGGGCTGGGGCCAACGTCCTGACTTTC	CASSPWAGANVLTF
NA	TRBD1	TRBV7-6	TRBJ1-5	TGTGCCAGCAGCTTTGGAACTGGGACAGCTAGCAATCAGCCCCAGCATTTT	CASSFGTGTASNQPQHF
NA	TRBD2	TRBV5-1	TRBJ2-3	TGCGCCAGCAGGGTTAGCGGGATAGGCACAGATACGCAGTATTTT	CASRVSGIGTDTQYF
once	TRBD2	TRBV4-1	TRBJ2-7	TGCGCCAGCAGCCGAGGACTAGCGGGGGTTGACGAGCAGTACTTC	CASSRGLAGVDEQYF
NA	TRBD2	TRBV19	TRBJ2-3	TGTGCCAGTAGTATAGATAGCGGGAGAACAGATACGCAGTATTTT	CASSIDSGRTDTQYF
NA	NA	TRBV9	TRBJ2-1	TGTGCCAGCAGCGTAGAGCAAGGGGACAATGAGCAGTTCTTC	CASSVEQGDNEQFF
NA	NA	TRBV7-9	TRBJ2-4	TGTGCCAGCAGCTTTGGGGGCATAGAAAACATTCAGTACTTC	CASSFGGIENIQYF
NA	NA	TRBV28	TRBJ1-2	TGTGCCAGCAGTACATACGCAAGGGGCCTCCTCTATGGCTACACCTTC	CASSTYARGLLYGYTF
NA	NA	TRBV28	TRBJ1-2	TGTGCCAGCAGTACGCCCCTTGTGGGTTCCCCAAACTATGGCTACACCTTC	CASSTPLVGSPNYGYTF
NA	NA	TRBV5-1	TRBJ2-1	TGCGCCAGCAGCCACCCGACAAGCTCCTACAATGAGCAGTTCTTC	CASSHPTSSYNEQFF
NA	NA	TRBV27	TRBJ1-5	TGTGCCAGCAGTTTAGTGGGGGGACAGCCCCAGCATTTT	CASSLVGGQPQHF
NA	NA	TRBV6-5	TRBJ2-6	TGTGCCAGCAGTTACTCTGGGGGCTCTGGGGCCAACGTCCTGACTTTC	CASSYSGGSGANVLTF
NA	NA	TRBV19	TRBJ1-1	TGTGCCACGAGGGTTGTCACTGAAGCTTTCTTT	CATRVVTEAFF
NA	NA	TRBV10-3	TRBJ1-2	TGTGCCATCAGTGATCCGGTTCTGGGGGGGAACTATGGCTACACCTTC	CAISDPVLGGNYGYTF
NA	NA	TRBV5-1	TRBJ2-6	TGCGCCAGCAGCTTGGTGGGGTCAGGGGCCAACGTCCTGACTTTC	CASSLVGSGANVLTF
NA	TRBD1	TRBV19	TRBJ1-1	TGTGCCAGTAGTATCTCGTTGCCTTTTCGGGACAGGGAGAGGAACACTGAAGCTTTCTTT	CASSISLPFRDRERNTEAFF
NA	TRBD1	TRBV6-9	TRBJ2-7	TGTGCCAGCAGGGGACCCCGGGACAGACCCTACGAGCAGTACTTC	CASRGPRDRPYEQYF
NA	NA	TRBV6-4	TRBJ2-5	TGTGCCAGCAGTGGCGACAGCCAAGAGACCCAGTACTTC	CASSGDSQETQYF
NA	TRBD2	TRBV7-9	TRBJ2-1	TGTGCCAGCAGCTTAGGACCAGCGGGAGGAGGGAATGAGCAGTTCTTC	CASSLGPAGGGNEQFF
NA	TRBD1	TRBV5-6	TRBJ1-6	TGTGCCAGCAGCGAAGCAGGGGGCCAGAGCTCCTATAATTCACCCCTCCACTTT	CASSEAGGQSSYNSPLHF
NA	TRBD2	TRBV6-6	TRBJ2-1	TGTGCCAGCAGCCCCGTCCGGCGGGGGGGCGGTGGTGAGCAGTTCTTC	CASSPVRRGGGGEQFF
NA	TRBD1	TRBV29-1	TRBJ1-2	TGCAGCGCAAAACAGGGGGCGGCAATTGGTGGCTACACCTTC	CSAKQGAAIGGYTF
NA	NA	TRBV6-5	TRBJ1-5	TGTGCCAGCAGTTTGTGGGGAGGAGGCAATCAGCCCCAGCATTTT	CASSLWGGGNQPQHF
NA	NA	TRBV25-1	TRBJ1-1	TGTGCCAGCAGTCGGCACAGGGACATGAACACTGAAGCTTTCTTT	CASSRHRDMNTEAFF
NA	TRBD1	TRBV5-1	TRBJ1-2	TGCGCCAGCAGCTTGGAGGGGACAGGGTCCGGCTACACCTTC	CASSLEGTGSGYTF
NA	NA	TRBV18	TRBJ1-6	TGTGCCAGCTCACCATTTTACGTTCGGACAGAAAATAATTCACCCCTCCACTTT	CASSPFYVRTENNSPLHF
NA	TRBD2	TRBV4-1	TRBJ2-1	TGCGCCAGCAGCCATGTTGGGGGACTAGCGGGAAATGAGCAGTTCTTC	CASSHVGGLAGNEQFF
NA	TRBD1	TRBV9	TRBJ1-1	TGTGCCAGATCCCCGGCCCGGGACAGACCGAACACTGAAGCTTTCTTT	CARSPARDRPNTEAFF
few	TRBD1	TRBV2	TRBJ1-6	TGTGCCAGCATCCCTGACAGGGGGAATTCACCCCTCCACTTT	CASIPDRGNSPLHF
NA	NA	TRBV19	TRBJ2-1	TGTGCCAGTACTGGGGGGTCCTACAATGAGCAGTTCTTC	CASTGGSYNEQFF